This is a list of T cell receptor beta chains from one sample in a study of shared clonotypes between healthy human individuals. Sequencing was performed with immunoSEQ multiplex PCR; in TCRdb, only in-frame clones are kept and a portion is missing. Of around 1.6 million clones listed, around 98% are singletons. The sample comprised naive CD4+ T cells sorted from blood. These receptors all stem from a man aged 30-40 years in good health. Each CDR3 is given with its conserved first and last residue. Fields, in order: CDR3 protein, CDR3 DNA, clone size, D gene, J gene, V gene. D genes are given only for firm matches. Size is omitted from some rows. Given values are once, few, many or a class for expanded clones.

CASSRQGFKYEQYF	TGTGCCAGCAGCCGCCAGGGATTCAAGTACGAGCAGTACTTC	.	.	TRBJ2-7	TRBV21-1
CASSPLTAVTEAFF	TGTGCCAGCAGCCCCTTGACCGCCGTGACTGAAGCTTTCTTT	.	.	TRBJ1-1	TRBV7-9
CASSLGPSGTYEQYF	TGTGCCAGCAGCTTGGGGCCTAGCGGGACCTACGAGCAGTACTTC	.	TRBD2	TRBJ2-7	TRBV5-5
CASSFESGYTEAFF	TGCGCCAGCAGCTTTGAGTCGGGATACACTGAAGCTTTCTTT	.	.	TRBJ1-1	TRBV5-1
CASSLREGTSGNTDTQYF	TGTGCCAGCTCTCTACGTGAGGGGACTAGCGGAAACACAGATACGCAGTATTTT	.	TRBD2	TRBJ2-3	TRBV18
CASNRQGRYEQYF	TGTGCCAGCAACCGACAGGGGAGGTACGAGCAGTACTTC	once	TRBD1	TRBJ2-7	TRBV28
CASSQVSTGIYGYTF	TGCGCCAGCAGCCAAGTATCGACAGGCATCTATGGCTACACCTTC	.	.	TRBJ1-2	TRBV4-3
CAWSNPKTEPNYGYTF	TGTGCCTGGAGCAACCCCAAGACAGAGCCTAACTATGGCTACACCTTC	.	.	TRBJ1-2	TRBV30
CASSRMGSGSLSYEQYF	TGTGCCAGCAGCCGAATGGGATCCGGGAGCCTCTCCTACGAGCAGTACTTC	.	.	TRBJ2-7	TRBV4-2
CASTAGGTGYNEQFF	TGTGCCAGCACCGCCGGGGGGACAGGCTACAATGAGCAGTTCTTC	.	.	TRBJ2-1	TRBV9
CASSSDRGIQYF	TGCGCCAGCAGCTCGGACAGAGGCATTCAGTACTTC	.	.	TRBJ2-4	TRBV5-1
CSALVDYGYTF	TGCAGCGCCCTCGTGGACTATGGCTACACCTTC	.	.	TRBJ1-2	TRBV29-1
CASSFFGRALEVEQFF	TGTGCCAGCAGCTTCTTCGGGAGGGCCCTCGAGGTTGAGCAGTTCTTC	once	TRBD2	TRBJ2-1	TRBV7-9
CASSRTGTAIYNEQFF	TGTGCCAGTAGTAGAACCGGGACAGCGATCTACAATGAGCAGTTCTTC	.	TRBD1	TRBJ2-1	TRBV19
CASSVAGGQETQYF	TGTGCCAGCAGCGTAGCCGGGGGACAAGAGACCCAGTACTTC	.	.	TRBJ2-5	TRBV9
CASRRGKNIQYF	TGTGCCTCCCGGCGGGGGAAAAACATTCAGTACTTC	.	TRBD2	TRBJ2-4	TRBV30
CAAGLGNEQYF	TGTGCCGCGGGACTAGGTAACGAGCAGTACTTC	.	TRBD2	TRBJ2-7	TRBV10-3
CASSIGQTSATNEKLFF	TGTGCCAGTAGTATAGGGCAGACTTCTGCAACTAATGAAAAACTGTTTTTT	.	.	TRBJ1-4	TRBV19
CASRFHQSGKTEAFF	TGTGCCAGCAGATTTCATCAAAGTGGGAAAACTGAAGCTTTCTTT	.	.	TRBJ1-1	TRBV7-2
CASSLNPGQGAVNYGYTF	TGTGCCAGCAGCTTAAATCCGGGACAGGGGGCGGTAAACTATGGCTACACCTTC	.	TRBD1	TRBJ1-2	TRBV5-5
CASSFGRQNTEAFF	TGCGCCAGCAGCTTTGGCAGACAGAACACTGAAGCTTTCTTT	.	.	TRBJ1-1	TRBV5-1
CASSTGLAGWYEQYF	TGTGCCAGCAGCACCGGACTAGCGGGATGGTACGAGCAGTACTTC	.	TRBD2	TRBJ2-7	TRBV9
CASSLEAGPYGYTF	TGTGCCAGCAGCTTGGAGGCAGGGCCCTATGGCTACACCTTC	.	.	TRBJ1-2	TRBV5-6
CASSTDSSNQPQHF	TGTGCCAGCAGTACTGACAGTAGCAATCAGCCCCAGCATTTT	.	.	TRBJ1-5	TRBV9
CASSVVEAGVYNEQFF	TGTGCCAGCAGCGTAGTAGAAGCGGGAGTATACAATGAGCAGTTCTTC	.	TRBD2	TRBJ2-1	TRBV9
CASSPPLDRVVGELFF	TGTGCCAGCTCACCACCACTGGACAGGGTGGTCGGGGAGCTGTTTTTT	once	TRBD1	TRBJ2-2	TRBV18
CSVDPPMGKETQYF	TGCAGCGTTGACCCCCCTATGGGGAAAGAGACCCAGTACTTC	.	.	TRBJ2-5	TRBV29-1
CASSYLPPDYNEQFF	TGTGCCAGCAGCTATCTTCCCCCCGACTACAATGAGCAGTTCTTC	.	.	TRBJ2-1	TRBV7-9
CSVGGGAGETQYF	TGCAGCGTTGGAGGAGGGGCCGGAGAGACCCAGTACTTC	.	.	TRBJ2-5	TRBV29-1
CASSQVEGTSGRGLYNEQFF	TGCGCCAGCAGCCAAGTGGAGGGGACTAGCGGGAGAGGCCTCTACAATGAGCAGTTCTTC	.	TRBD2	TRBJ2-1	TRBV4-3
CASSLLAGIDEQYF	TGTGCCAGCTCACTGCTAGCGGGAATCGACGAGCAGTACTTC	once	TRBD2	TRBJ2-7	TRBV18
CASSQGTSWNNEQFF	TGCGCCAGCAGTCAAGGGACTAGCTGGAACAATGAGCAGTTCTTC	.	TRBD2	TRBJ2-1	TRBV4-3